Listed here are 6 T cell receptor delta chains from one sample, sequenced in a study of gamma-delta chains in newborns, infants, children. TCRdb re-identified clones in the reads via CATT. The profile shows 3,300 or so delta-chain clones, about 4% of them singletons. Sequenced sample: blood. The receptor source for this set is a child who was a newborn, infant or young child, either healthy, febrile or measles-vaccinated (not recorded which).

In its sample, this clone ranks as large (0.1 to 1%). This CDR3 is also generated by other DNA sequences in the sample. The gene calls are TRDV2 and TRDJ3; 9 nucleotides line up with TRDD3. Trimming removed 7 bases from V and 0 bases from J; junction bases left unmatched: 12. Germline V gives CDR1 GEAIGNYY, CDR2 EKD. The CDR3 has 19 residues. The CDR3 region has the DNA TGTGCCTGCGATACACTGGGGGACACCTCCTCCTGGGACACCCGACAGATGTTTTTC. Amino acid sequence: CACDTLGDTSSWDTRQMFF.

Concerning this clone itself: A much larger clone differs by one base, so this may be a read error. The same CDR3 also results from other DNA sequences found in this sample. The chain links TRDV2 to TRDJ2; a weak D match, TRDD3 (6 bases). The CDR3 runs to 17 residues. Germline assignment: CDR1 GEAIGNYY and CDR2 EKD. The CDR3 DNA follows: TGTGCCTGCGACACCGGGGGACCTATACCTTTGACAGCACAACTCTTCTTT. Translated, it gives CACDTGGPIPLTAQLFF.

This clone was seen a handful of times. With a much larger clone just one base away, this may be a read error. This sample includes further DNA sequences coding for the same CDR3. The V and J genes are TRDV2 and TRDJ1; 9 bases are shared with TRDD3. Trimming took 7 bases from V and 3 from J; bases not matched to a gene: 8. Germline loops: CDR1 GEAIGNYY, CDR2 EKD. This CDR3 contains 14 residues. The CDR3 loop reads CACDALGDADKLIF. The CDR3, as DNA: TGTGCCTGCGATGCACTGGGGGACGCCGATAAACTCATCTTT.

This clone turned up a few times. A far larger clone is one base from this, pointing to a likely read error. The same CDR3 can be traced to other DNA sequences in this sample. The V and J genes are TRDV2 and TRDJ2; 13 positions agree with TRDD3. Germline lookup yields CDR1 GEAIGNYY and CDR2 EKD. CDR3 length: 16 residues. CDR3 residues: CACDTGGYALTAQLFF. For the CDR3, the DNA is TGTGCCTGCGACACTGGGGGATACGCTTTGACAGCACAACTCTTCTTT.

A remark on this clone: The translation of this DNA and the TCRdb protein of a much larger clone differ at residue 5, probably owing to a read error; the protein shown here is translated from the DNA. The chain joins TRDV2 to TRDJ3, with 11 bases matching TRDD3. J gave up 0 bases and V 3 bases, and 6 bases lay outside the gene matches. Germline V lookup: CDR1 GEAIGNYY, CDR2 EKD. The CDR3 extends over 19 amino acids. The CDR3 DNA is TGTGCCTGTGACGCCTGGGGGATACAACTCTCCTGGGACACCCGACAGATGTTTTTC. As protein: CACDAWGIQLSWDTRQMFF.

This clone was observed a handful of times. This likely traces to a read error, being one base from a far larger clone. Other DNA sequences in the same sample also yield this CDR3. This rearrangement joins TRDV2 to TRDJ2; 7 positions agree with TRDD3. Germline CDR1 and CDR2: GEAIGNYY and EKD. The CDR3 contains 14 residues. The CDR3 loop is CACDTGDLTAQLFF. DNA of the CDR3: TGTGCCTGTGACACGGGGGATTTGACAGCACAACTATTCTTT.